This is a list of T cell receptor beta chains from one sample in a study of cytomegalovirus exposure and HLA in healthy donors. Repertoires were generated with immunoSEQ multiplex PCR, while TCRdb's copy carries only in-frame clones and drops some. The sample has approximately 120,000 clones, under 90% seen once; the top ten hold 1.5% to 2%. The sequenced sample was PBMCs. These receptors all come from a woman younger than 35 in good health and CMV-seronegative. The CDR3 runs from the conserved cysteine through the conserved F or W. A D gene is named only where the DNA matches it firmly. The size of a clone is reported for some rows only, either as once, few or many, or as a class for expanded clones.

CASSLAGEIVEQFF	TGTGCCAGCAGCCTAGCGGGAGAGATTGTTGAGCAGTTCTTC	TRBV7-9	TRBJ2-1	-	TRBD2
CASSFSGGPSFQETQYF	TGCGCCAGCAGCTTTTCGGGAGGGCCTTCGTTCCAAGAGACCCAGTACTTC	TRBV5-1	TRBJ2-5	-	TRBD2
CASTQLGLADSGELFF	TGTGCCAGCACCCAACTTGGACTAGCGGACTCCGGGGAGCTGTTTTTT	TRBV5-6	TRBJ2-2	-	TRBD2
CASSRTSGSPITDTQYF	TGTGCCAGCAGCCGGACTAGCGGGAGTCCCATCACAGATACGCAGTATTTT	TRBV11-2	TRBJ2-3	-	TRBD2
CASSEEWGRTYEQYF	TGTGCCAGCAGTGAGGAGTGGGGCAGAACCTACGAGCAGTACTTC	TRBV6-1	TRBJ2-7	-	-
CASRSGTAGGYTF	TGTGCCAGCAGATCTGGGACAGCGGGCGGCTACACCTTC	TRBV5-5	TRBJ1-2	-	TRBD1
CASSYRGGSNQPQHF	TGTGCCAGCAGTTACCGGGGGGGCTCTAATCAGCCCCAGCATTTT	TRBV6-6	TRBJ1-5	-	-
CASSVGRDMNTEAFF	TGTGCCAGCAGCGTAGGGAGGGATATGAACACTGAAGCTTTCTTT	TRBV9	TRBJ1-1	-	-
CASKSQAGGRYEQYF	TGCGCCAGCAAGAGTCAAGCGGGAGGTCGCTACGAGCAGTACTTC	TRBV5-1	TRBJ2-7	-	TRBD2
CASTGGHSYEQYF	TGTGCCAGTACAGGGGGACACTCCTACGAGCAGTACTTC	TRBV6-5	TRBJ2-7	-	TRBD1
CASSTGHGNTEAFF	TGCGCCAGCAGTACGGGACACGGGAACACTGAAGCTTTCTTT	TRBV5-1	TRBJ1-1	-	-
CASSQLQNTGELFF	TGTGCCAGTAGTCAACTTCAGAACACCGGGGAGCTGTTTTTT	TRBV19	TRBJ2-2	-	-
CASSYTGTLNYGYTF	TGTGCCAGCAGCTATACCGGGACACTTAACTATGGCTACACCTTC	TRBV5-6	TRBJ1-2	once	-
CASSPRLKATNEKLFF	TGTGCCAGCAGCCCGCGACTGAAAGCAACTAATGAAAAACTGTTTTTT	TRBV9	TRBJ1-4	-	-
CASSDPTSVGYEQYF	TGTGCCAGCAGTGACCCGACTAGCGTGGGATACGAGCAGTACTTC	TRBV6-1	TRBJ2-7	once	TRBD2
CASRYGQDGYTF	TGCGCCAGCCGATATGGACAGGATGGCTACACCTTC	TRBV5-1	TRBJ1-2	-	TRBD1
CASSIGQGFEAFF	TGTGCCAGTAGTATTGGTCAGGGGTTTGAAGCTTTCTTT	TRBV19	TRBJ1-1	-	-
CASSLVRRQLYEQYF	TGTGCCAGCAGCTTAGTTCGCCGACAGCTGTACGAGCAGTACTTC	TRBV7-2	TRBJ2-7	-	-
CASSQAGDTQYF	TGCGCCAGCAGCCAAGCGGGGGATACGCAGTATTTT	TRBV4-1	TRBJ2-3	-	-
CASSLARESYEQYF	TGCGCCAGCAGCTTGGCTAGGGAGTCCTACGAGCAGTACTTC	TRBV5-1	TRBJ2-7	-	-
CASSSRVRGTDTQYF	TGTGCCAGCAGCTCCAGGGTGCGTGGGACAGATACGCAGTATTTT	TRBV7-8	TRBJ2-3	-	-